A selection of T cell receptor beta chains follows, all from one sample in a study of blood T cell repertoires in COVID-19. Here immunoSEQ multiplex PCR was the method, and the copy in TCRdb shows in-frame clones only, minus some. The profile covers over 95,000 clones, with around 89% appearing a single time and about 18% taken by the ten largest. The sequenced sample consisted of peripheral blood. The receptors here all came from a human donor with acute or convalescent COVID-19. The donor label of this sample is uncertain. Both conserved end residues are part of each CDR3. The D gene is left open where the match is weak.

TRBJ2-3,TRBD2,TRBV2,CASSLAGGLNTDTQYF
TRBJ2-2,TRBD1,TRBV2,CANGQGAGELFF
TRBJ2-7,-,TRBV18,CASSPSRSSYEQYF
TRBJ1-2,TRBD1,TRBV27,CASSLQGAEGYTF
TRBJ2-2,TRBD2,TRBV4-3,CASSQGAGVHTGELFF
TRBJ2-1,TRBD2,TRBV18,CASSPPSGSGEQFF
TRBJ1-5,-,TRBV2,CASRARADNNQPQHF
TRBJ1-1,-,TRBV7-3,CASSLIGGNTEAFF
TRBJ2-2,-,TRBV7-3,CASSSLPDTGELFF
TRBJ2-3,TRBD1,TRBV15,CATSLPGQGTDTQYF
TRBJ2-7,TRBD1,TRBV29-1,CSAKPGQTYEQYF
TRBJ2-3,TRBD1,TRBV7-3,CASSPTGGSPDTQYF
TRBJ2-7,TRBD2,TRBV28,CATNGLAGSYEQYF
TRBJ1-1,TRBD1,TRBV5-8,CASSLETGVSEAFF
TRBJ2-7,-,TRBV30,CAWSVSAGRFHYEQYF
TRBJ2-7,-,TRBV30,CAWKWGDWSYEQYF
TRBJ1-1,TRBD1,TRBV28,CASSPWDREGEAFF
TRBJ2-1,-,TRBV19,CASSAQYNEQFF
TRBJ2-7,TRBD1,TRBV9,CASSVGTEYSYEQYF
TRBJ1-5,-,TRBV12-3/TRBV12-4,CASSTADNQPQHF
TRBJ1-1,-,TRBV6-4,CASSEVQGSGRYRSEAFF
TRBJ2-7,-,TRBV15,CATRQTGSSYEQYF
TRBJ1-2,TRBD1,TRBV5-6,CASSSTGQGHYGYTF
TRBJ1-4,-,TRBV11-2,CASSLVSGRGEKLFF
TRBJ2-7,-,TRBV11-2,CASSLSPDWSTSYEQYF
TRBJ2-5,-,TRBV14,CASSPNGRTQYF
TRBJ1-2,-,TRBV28,CASNEFTPVYGYTF
TRBJ1-2,-,TRBV4-3,CASSQDLTAHYGYTF